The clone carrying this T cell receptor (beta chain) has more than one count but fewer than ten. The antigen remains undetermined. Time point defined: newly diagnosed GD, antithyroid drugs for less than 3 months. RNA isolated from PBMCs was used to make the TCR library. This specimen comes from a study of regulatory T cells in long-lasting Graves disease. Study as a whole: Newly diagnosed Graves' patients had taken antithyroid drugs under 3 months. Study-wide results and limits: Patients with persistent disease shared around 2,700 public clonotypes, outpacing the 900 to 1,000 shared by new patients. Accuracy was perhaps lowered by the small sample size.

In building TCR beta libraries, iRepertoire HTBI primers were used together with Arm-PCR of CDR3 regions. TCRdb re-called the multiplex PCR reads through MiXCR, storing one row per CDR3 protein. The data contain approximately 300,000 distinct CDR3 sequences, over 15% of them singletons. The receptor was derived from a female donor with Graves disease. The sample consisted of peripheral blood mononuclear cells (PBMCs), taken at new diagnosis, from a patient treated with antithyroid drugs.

The CDR3 sequence is CASSFRGGEQYF. The CDR3 DNA sequence: TGTGCCAGCAGCTTTCGAGGGGGCGAGCAGTACTTC. The J gene is TRBJ2-7, the V gene TRBV5-4; TRBD1 is a possible D gene (6 bases). Per the germline V gene, CDR1 is SGHNT and CDR2 is YYREEE (reference sequence). The CDR3 is 12 amino acids. The germline V and J ends were trimmed by 2 bases and 6 bases, with 9 bases remaining between them. The whole variable domain, filled in from reference TRBV5-4 and TRBJ2-7, reads ETGVTQSPTHLIKTRGQQVTLRCSSQSGHNTVSWYQQALGQGPQFIFQYYREEENGRGNFPPRFSGLQFPNYSSELNVNALELDDSALYLCASSFRGGEQYFGPGTRLTVT.